The present T cell receptor beta chain was sequenced within a study of early T cells in non-severe SARS-CoV-2 infection. About the study: Unsorted whole-blood RNA was sequenced in bulk, leaving chains unpaired. General study points: CD4 and private specificities were missed by VDJdb matching, which favored anti-spike CD8 responses.

Germline V gene lookup returns CDR1 SGHTA and CDR2 FQGNSA. The length of the CDR3 is 13 residues. V shed 4 bases and J shed 6 bases, with 7 bases lying between them. Unique molecular identifiers were affixed to single, distinct cDNA molecules. TCRdb recomputed calls from the 5' RACE reads with MiXCR, one row per CDR3 protein. The data show approximately 76,000 distinct CDR3 sequences, over 9% seen once. Of note for this clonotype: Its antigen is not identified.

The rearrangement uses TRBV7-2 and TRBJ1-6, with D hard to call. The source material was whole blood. The TCR originated in an adult who was a healthcare worker with PCR-confirmed SARS-CoV-2 infection or an uninfected control (not recorded which). The CDR3 sequence: CASSSNSNSPLHF. The CDR3 DNA reads as TGTGCCAGCAGCTCGAACAGTAATTCACCCCTCCACTTT.